What follows are 12 T cell receptor beta chains derived from one specimen sequenced in a study of shared clonotypes between healthy human individuals. Generated by immunoSEQ multiplex PCR, the TCRdb table keeps only in-frame clones and is missing some. The data contain roughly 660,000 clones, roughly 91% of them singletons. What was sequenced was memory CD8+ T cells from PBMCs. Stated subset: CD45RO+ cells pooled with CCR7-negative TemRA cells. These receptors were obtained from a man aged 18 to 29 in good health. Some clones in this sample may be carry-over from other donors' samples.

The gene calls are TRBV9 and TRBJ1-3; D perhaps matches TRBD1 (6 bases). Trimming cost V 0 bases and J 3 bases, with 13 bases left between them. The CDR3 covers 16 residues. CDR1 and CDR2 (germline): SGDLS, YYNGEE. CDR3 sequence reads: CASSVGRFRGGNTIYF. CDR3 nucleotides: TGTGCCAGCAGCGTAGGCAGGTTCAGGGGTGGAAACACCATATATTTT. Based on the CDR3 plus reference TRBV9 and TRBJ1-3, the full variable domain is DSGVTQTPKHLITATGQRVTLRCSPRSGDLSVYWYQQSLDQGLQFLIQYYNGEERAKGNILERFSAQQFPDLHSELNLSSLELGDSALYFCASSVGRFRGGNTIYFGEGSWLTVV.

In DNA, the CDR3 is TGCAGCGTGAAGCGTTTGGACGGATCCAATGAGCAGTTCTTC. This sequence encodes CSVKRLDGSNEQFF. This chain uses TRBV29-1 with TRBJ2-1; no firm D call. Germline CDR1 reads SQVTM; CDR2 reads ANQGSEA. CDR3 length: 14 residues. V dropped 6 bases and J dropped 6 bases, with 18 bases sitting between them.

This chain joins TRBV6-4 and TRBJ2-6; the D is unclear. The CDR3 length is 15 residues. V dropped 6 bases and J dropped 2 bases, with 11 bases sitting between them. Germline V gives CDR1 MRHNA, CDR2 SNTAGT. The CDR3 loop is CASSPGPPGANVLTF. The CDR3 DNA reads TGTGCCAGCAGCCCGGGCCCCCCTGGGGCCAACGTCCTGACTTTC.

The rearrangement uses TRBV27 and TRBJ2-1, with 9 bases lining up with TRBD2. Germline CDR1 and CDR2: MNHEY and SMNVEV (reference sequence). The CDR3 runs 17 residues. Losses at the gene ends were 8 bases for V and 2 bases for J; bases not matched to a gene: 13. The CDR3 DNA reads TGTGCCAGCGCCTCTGGGGGGGCGGGAGGGCCCTACAATGAGCAGTTCTTC. Amino acids: CASASGGAGGPYNEQFF.

The V call is TRBV28, the J call TRBJ2-1, with a tentative D call TRBD1 (5 bases). The V gene's germline CDR1 is MDHEN and CDR2 SYDVKM. The CDR3 runs 16 residues. V dropped 3 bases and J dropped 0 bases, with 12 bases sitting between them. In DNA form, the CDR3 reads TGTGCCAGCAGTTTCAGGACACGGAGCTCCTACAATGAGCAGTTCTTC. Its translation is CASSFRTRSSYNEQFF.

The J gene is TRBJ2-1, the V gene TRBV28; 7 nucleotides agree with TRBD2. J was trimmed by 8 bases and V by 1 base; bases with no gene match: 11. The CDR3 totals 16 residues. The germline CDR1 and CDR2 sequences are MDHEN and SYDVKM. CDR3 DNA sequence: TGTGCCAGCAGTTTATTGTCGGGAGGACTTATTGATGAGCAGTTCTTC. Its protein product is CASSLLSGGLIDEQFF.

The chain couples TRBV28 to TRBJ2-7; weak D call: TRBD2 (6 bases). Between the trimmed V and J ends, which lost 6 bases and 6 bases, there was a span of 18 bases. The CDR3 length is 14 residues. From germline, CDR1 is MDHEN and CDR2 SYDVKM. CDR3 region: CASRGPGTAGEQYF. The DNA for the CDR3 is TGTGCCAGCAGGGGACCCGGGACTGCGGGCGAGCAGTACTTC.

The chain combines TRBV7-2 with TRBJ1-5; 9 bases align to TRBD1. Trimming cost V 1 base and J 0 bases; bases outside gene matches: 7. This CDR3 is built from 18 residues. The germline V gene has CDR1 SGHTA and CDR2 FQGNSA. The CDR3 loop reads CASSLEGQGHYSNQPQHF. DNA for the CDR3: TGTGCCAGCAGCTTAGAGGGACAGGGTCATTATAGCAATCAGCCCCAGCATTTT. Using reference TRBV7-2 and TRBJ1-5 for the parts outside the CDR3, the full variable domain is GAGVSQSPSNKVTEKGKDVELRCDPISGHTALYWYRQSLGQGLEFLIYFQGNSAPDKSGLPSDRFSAERTGGSVSTLTIQRTQQEDSAVYLCASSLEGQGHYSNQPQHFGDGTRLSIL.

This clone has only a few counts. The CDR3 region has the DNA TGTGCCAGTAGTCCCCGGACAAGAACTAATGAAAAACTGTTTTTT. Its protein product is CASSPRTRTNEKLFF. The chain recombines TRBV19 with TRBJ1-4; D might be TRBD1 (5 bases). V lost 5 bases, J lost 1 base, and 11 bases lay in between. This CDR3 has 15 amino acids. Germline V gene lookup returns CDR1 LNHDA and CDR2 SQIVND (reference sequence).

V and J are TRBV4-1 and TRBJ2-4, with 8 bases that match TRBD1. J gave up 3 bases and V 0 bases, and 7 bases lay outside the gene matches. Germline-derived CDR1 and CDR2 are MGHRA and YSYEKL. The CDR3 runs 17 residues. CDR3 sequence: CASSQDETGVVKNIQYF. For the CDR3, the DNA is TGCGCCAGCAGCCAAGATGAGACAGGGGTGGTCAAAAACATTCAGTACTTC.

This chain connects TRBV19 to TRBJ2-7; 8 bases agree with TRBD2. This CDR3 has 15 residues. Germline assignment: CDR1 LNHDA and CDR2 SQIVND (reference sequence). V was pared by 3 bases and J by 3 bases, with 7 bases of the junction left unmatched. CDR3 DNA sequence: TGTGCCAGTAGTATCGACCGGGAGGGTCTCTACGAGCAGTACTTC. This translates into CASSIDREGLYEQYF.

This sequence joins TRBV7-9 and TRBJ2-2; D is possibly TRBD1 (5 bases). Deletions cut 10 bases from V and 4 bases from J, with 19 bases between. Germline V gene sequence: CDR1 SEHNR, CDR2 FQNEAQ (reference sequence). This CDR3 is built from 15 residues. CDR3 loop: CATDPVGRATGELFF. CDR3 DNA sequence: TGTGCCACCGACCCCGTCGGCAGGGCCACCGGGGAGCTGTTTTTT.